This TCR beta chain appears in the sequencing data of a study of T cell changes during pregnancy in multiple sclerosis. Per germline, CDR1 SGHTA and CDR2 FQGNSA. The CDR3 is 13 residues long. V gave up 3 bases and J gave up 10 bases, with 14 bases separating them. Clones were read by immunoSEQ multiplex PCR, and TCRdb kept only the in-frame ones, dropping some. The repertoire holds 100,000 or so clones, with about 91% as singletons. This chain connects TRBV7-2 to TRBJ2-3, with D tentatively TRBD2 (5 bases). The origin of this receptor is a female donor with multiple sclerosis, enrolled in a pregnancy study. The specimen was peripheral blood, collected in the second trimester of pregnancy. The CDR3, as DNA: TGTGCCAGCAGCTTGGCCAGACCGGAGGCGCAGTATTTT. Translating it yields CASSLARPEAQYF.